Below, one TCR beta chain is given with its context. Its recognized antigen is unknown. Qualities for individual bases were not recorded, and no much larger clone is one base off. TCRbeta CDR3 regions were amplified from genomic DNA using the immunoSEQ Assay, a bias-controlled multiplex PCR. The authors' analysis ran thus. Nucleated cell counts per sample were estimated from amplification of reference gene primers within the assay. To quantify the absolute abundance of each unique TCRbeta CDR3 rearrangement, sequence reads were collapsed and filtered. For each sample, productive Simpson clonality was calculated as the square root of Simpson's diversity index across productive rearrangements. In its TCRdb copy, this immuneACCESS table keeps in-frame sequences only and misses some clones. Where compared with another copy, unresolved V genes explain less than half of these, and the others have no known cause. The DNA gave D and trimming, while V, J and clone size come from that table. This sample comprises 45,000 to 60,000 clones, 80% to 90% of them detected only once. Around 1.6% of the sample lies in the top ten.

The data belong to a study of blood T cell repertoires in COVID-19 (TCRdb year 2020). As for the study more broadly: Samples from collaborators originated in the United States, Italy and Spain and spanned both the acute and convalescent phases of COVID-19. The samples were drawn from the first 160 participants of the ongoing ImmuneRACE study and from over a thousand subjects provided by 6 global collaborators. Deeply sampled blood TCRbeta repertoires from subjects exposed to, actively infected with, or recovered from COVID-19 were included in the dataset. A de-identified subject ID, COVID-19 status, age in years and sex were almost always included in the sample metadata. The repertoires were made available in a free public database intended to serve as a resource for research on the immune response to SARS-CoV-2. Where available, HLA class I and class II types were obtained from metadata supplied by the sample provider rather than from assay-based typing. The prospective study material was composed of cDNA or gDNA derived from T cells, B-cell-depleted T cells, or PBMCs.

The V end loses 6 bases and the J end loses 0 bases, and a stretch of 9 bases separates them. Looking up the germline V gene yields CDR1 MNHEY and CDR2 SVGAGI. The CDR3 numbers 15 residues from cysteine through phenylalanine. Only the CDR3 portion is preserved as DNA: 45 bases, with reading frame beginning at the first base. The collaborating institutions used their own protocols to collect whole blood in K2EDTA tubes. For TCRbeta analysis, collaborators shipped samples in one of three forms: frozen whole blood, isolated PBMCs, or DNA extracted from either of those sample types. Overall study results and their limits: How much clinical and demographic metadata was included differed by source and by participant, and the metadata was provided uncurated.

Sequencing was performed on peripheral blood. This sequence originates from a man between 60 and 70 years old with acute or convalescent COVID-19. This sequence uses TRBV6-5 and TRBJ1-6; the D gene remains uncertain. The DNA is as follows: TGTGCCAGCAGATATAGTAACTCCTATAATTCACCCCTCCACTTT. The translation is CASRYSNSYNSPLHF.